These 13 T cell receptor beta chains share one sample of origin, sequenced in a study of blood T cell repertoires in COVID-19. The data were produced by immunoSEQ multiplex PCR, yet TCRdb's version contains in-frame clones alone and is incomplete. The table includes some 150,000 clones, roughly nine tenths detected once. Sequenced input: peripheral blood. These receptors originate from a woman aged 60 to 75 with active or convalescent COVID-19.

As DNA, the CDR3 is TGTGCCAGCAGCAATGGGGCATGGAGCACAGATACGCAGTATTTT. Translated, it gives CASSNGAWSTDTQYF. The rearrangement links TRBV7-2 to TRBJ2-3; D is possibly TRBD1 (5 bases). The CDR3 length is 15 residues. Per the germline V gene, CDR1 is SGHTA and CDR2 is FQGNSA. V dropped 5 bases and J dropped 0 bases, with 12 bases sitting between them.

The rearrangement uses TRBV6-5 and TRBJ1-2; D is undetermined. CDR1 and CDR2 (germline): MNHEY, SVGAGI. Trimming shortened V by 2 bases and J by 8 bases, and 21 bases separated the two germline ends. The CDR3 contains 16 residues. The CDR3 region is CASSYRTFWGVGGYTF. The CDR3 bases are TGTGCCAGCAGTTACCGTACTTTTTGGGGAGTCGGGGGCTACACCTTC.

This clone was recorded a few times. The chain carries TRBV2 and TRBJ1-6; 8 nucleotides agree with TRBD1. There are 16 residues in the CDR3. Trimming took 7 bases from V and 1 from J; bases not matched to a gene: 6. The V gene's germline CDR1 is SNHLY and CDR2 FYNNEI. DNA of the CDR3: TGTGCCAGCACCAGGGACAGGAGTTCCTATAATTCACCCCTCCACTTT. Translated, it gives CASTRDRSSYNSPLHF.

The rearrangement joins TRBV11-2 to TRBJ2-7, with TRBD1 matching 9 bases. Unmatched junction bases numbered 5, after V lost 2 bases and J lost 3 bases. This CDR3 has 15 amino acids. Germline assignment: CDR1 SGHAT and CDR2 FQNNGV. The CDR3, as DNA: TGTGCCAGCAGCTTATTGGGACAGGGACACTACGAGCAGTACTTC. Its protein product is CASSLLGQGHYEQYF.

The chain is built from TRBV5-1 and TRBJ1-3, with unresolved D. This CDR3 has 16 amino acids. V dropped 4 bases and J dropped 0 bases, with 14 bases sitting between them. In germline, CDR1 is SGHRS, CDR2 YFSETQ. The CDR3 region has the DNA TGCGCCAGCAGCCCGGAGGGCCGTTTCTCTGGAAACACCATATATTTT. This codes for CASSPEGRFSGNTIYF.

The chain combines TRBV6-6 with TRBJ2-1; TRBD2 matches 9 bases. CDR1 and CDR2 from the germline V gene are MNHNY and SVGAGI (reference sequence). Trimming removed 6 bases from V and 8 bases from J; junction bases left unmatched: 11. CDR3 size: 15 residues. The CDR3 region is CASRAGGGGGDEQFF. In DNA form, the CDR3 reads TGTGCCAGCAGAGCTGGCGGGGGGGGCGGCGATGAGCAGTTCTTC.

The chain links TRBV7-8 to TRBJ1-5; D gene uncertain. The CDR3 extends over 16 amino acids. Germline CDR1 and CDR2: SGHVS and FQNEAQ. Trimming removed 2 bases from V and 0 bases from J, with 11 bases in between. The CDR3 is CASSLSPPGSNQPQHF. CDR3 DNA sequence: TGTGCCAGCAGCTTATCCCCCCCGGGTAGCAATCAGCCCCAGCATTTT.

The rearrangement links TRBV18 to TRBJ2-1; TRBD1 matches at 8 bases. The trim removed 1 base at V and 7 bases at J, leaving 6 bases unmatched. Germline V gene data show CDR1 as KGHSH and CDR2 as LQKENI. The CDR3 length is 15 residues. The CDR3, as DNA: TGTGCCAGCTCACCACGACAGGGGTCTGGGAATGAGCAGTTCTTC. This translates into CASSPRQGSGNEQFF. The entire variable domain, with the rest obtained from reference TRBV18 and TRBJ2-1, is as follows: NAGVMQNPRHLVRRRGQEARLRCSPMKGHSHVYWYRQLPEEGLKFMVYLQKENIIDESGMPKERFSAEFPKEGPSILRIQQVVRGDSAAYFCASSPRQGSGNEQFFGPGTRLTVL.

J is TRBJ2-1 and V is TRBV4-1; D is possibly TRBD2 (5 bases). V lost 3 bases to trimming and J lost 5 bases, with 14 bases between them. CDR1 is MGHRA, CDR2 YSYEKL, per germline. CDR3 size: 15 residues. The CDR3 bases are TGCGCCAGCAGCCAGACGTGGGGAGCGGACAATGAGCAGTTCTTC. Encoded protein: CASSQTWGADNEQFF.

The V and J genes are TRBV11-2 and TRBJ2-1; TRBD1 aligns across 8 bases. With V trimmed by 1 base and J by 9 bases, 8 bases remained unmatched. The germline gives CDR1 SGHAT, CDR2 FQNNGV. The CDR3 consists of 15 residues. This chain's CDR3 is CASSLGRGRGFEQFF. In DNA form, the CDR3 reads TGTGCCAGCAGCTTAGGCAGGGGGCGTGGGTTTGAGCAGTTCTTC.

V and J are TRBV19 and TRBJ1-1; D possibly corresponds to TRBD1 (6 bases). Germline assignment: CDR1 LNHDA and CDR2 SQIVND (reference sequence). The CDR3 is 13 amino acids. The ends were cut back, 2 bases at V and 9 bases at J, with 13 bases in the middle. CDR3 loop: CASSIWGDRQAFF. The CDR3 DNA reads as TGTGCCAGTAGTATATGGGGTGACAGGCAAGCTTTCTTT.

Points on this clone: At one end, the junction sequence differs from germline, possibly due to a read error. The chain employs TRBV7-3 and TRBJ1-1; the D is unclear. Looked up from germline, CDR1 is SGHTA and CDR2 is FQGTGA. The CDR3 sequence is 11 residues long. The CDR3 DNA follows: TGTGCCAGCAGCTCGGAGGGTAGGCCTATCTTT. Protein product: CASSSEGRPIF.

As DNA, the CDR3 is TGCGCCAGCAGCTTGGGGCAGGGGAACACCGGGGAGCTGTTTTTT. This gives the protein CASSLGQGNTGELFF. The chain links TRBV5-1 to TRBJ2-2, with D perhaps matching TRBD1 (5 bases). The germline V gene has CDR1 SGHRS and CDR2 YFSETQ. V lost 0 bases and J lost 1, with 7 bases in between. The CDR3 length is 15 residues.